In its sample, the clone carrying this T cell receptor beta chain was seen a few times. Antigen specificity is unknown. The data originate from a study of shared clonotypes between healthy human individuals. Study-level results: Lower generation probabilities were found for non-shared clonotypes than for those shared by all four donors.

The authors divided CD4+ cells into CD45RA+ naive and CD45RA-negative memory subsets. V trimming: 8 bases; J trimming: 1 base; junction bases outside the gene matches: 2. The CDR3 is 13 amino acids. Germline assignment: CDR1 LNHDA and CDR2 SQIVND (reference sequence). Original analysis: Owing to the provision of junction-only sequences devoid of quality scores by immunoSEQ, filtering differed. The data were produced by immunoSEQ multiplex PCR, yet TCRdb's version contains in-frame clones alone and is incomplete. For V, J and clone size, that table is used; D and trimming come from the DNA. Here the sample spans over a million clones, roughly 80% being singletons.

The clonotype was recovered from a man in his late teens or twenties in good health. Sequencing was done on a sample of memory CD4+ T cells sorted from blood. The subset denotes: CD45RA-negative fraction. The chain uses TRBV19 and TRBJ2-7; 10 positions agree with TRBD1. In DNA, the CDR3 is TGTGCCAGTGGGACAGGGGTTTCCTACGAGCAGTACTTC. This encodes CASGTGVSYEQYF.